A single sample gave rise to the 31 T cell receptor beta chains below, sequenced in a study of PD-1 blockade in mismatch repair-deficient tumors. TCRdb keeps only in-frame clones here, not all; method: immunoSEQ multiplex PCR. The table includes 120,000 or so clones, about 88% detected once. Sequenced material: peripheral blood, taken 44 weeks after starting pembrolizumab. These TCRs come from an adult with mismatch repair-deficient cancer.

V is TRBV27 and J is TRBJ2-1; possible D gene TRBD2, 6 bases. The CDR3 is 15 residues long. The V and J ends lost 5 bases and 5 bases respectively, with 16 bases between them. Per germline, CDR1 MNHEY and CDR2 SMNVEV (reference sequence). The CDR3 sequence is CASSRRALVDNEQFF. As DNA, the CDR3 is TGTGCCAGCAGTCGGAGGGCGTTGGTGGACAATGAGCAGTTCTTC.

The V gene is TRBV7-9, the J gene TRBJ2-7; a weak D match, TRBD2 (6 bases). Looked up from germline, CDR1 is SEHNR and CDR2 is FQNEAQ (reference sequence). The CDR3 is 15 residues long. The V end was cut by 2 bases, the J end by 3 bases, with 14 bases between. The CDR3 DNA is TGTGCCAGCAGCTTATCGGCGGGACTTGGCTACGAGCAGTACTTC. This translates into CASSLSAGLGYEQYF.

The V gene is TRBV19, the J gene TRBJ2-1; 11 nucleotides agree with TRBD2. CDR3 length equals 15 residues. V lost 9 bases, J lost 2 bases, and 6 bases stayed unmatched. The germline V gene has CDR1 LNHDA and CDR2 SQIVND (reference sequence). The CDR3, as DNA: TGTGCCAGCTCACCGGGACTAGCGGCCTACAATGAGCAGTTCTTC. Amino acids: CASSPGLAAYNEQFF. Looking up the rest from reference TRBV19 and TRBJ2-1 gives the full variable domain: DGGITQSPKYLFRKEGQNVTLSCEQNLNHDAMYWYRQDPGQGLRLIYYSQIVNDFQKGDIAEGYSVSREKKESFPLTVTSAQKNPTAFYLCASSPGLAAYNEQFFGPGTRLTVL.

The V gene is TRBV12-5, the J gene TRBJ1-2; perhaps TRBD1 as D (5 bases). Germline values: CDR1 LGHNT, CDR2 FRNRAP. Trimming left V 1 base short and J 4 bases short, with 13 bases between. The CDR3 sequence is 15 residues long. This CDR3 is CASGLGAGTVYGYTF. CDR3 in DNA: TGTGCTAGTGGTTTGGGGGCCGGGACGGTCTATGGCTACACCTTC.

The chain employs TRBV6-5 and TRBJ1-1; no clear D gene. Deletions cut 8 bases from V and 0 bases from J, with 10 bases between. Germline CDR1 MNHEY, CDR2 SVGAGI. This CDR3 spans 13 amino acids. The CDR3 is CASGQSMNTEAFF. The CDR3 DNA follows: TGTGCCAGCGGCCAGAGTATGAACACTGAAGCTTTCTTT.

The V gene is TRBV27, the J gene TRBJ1-2; 9 bases fit TRBD1. The CDR3 is 15 amino acids. V shed 3 bases and J 3 bases; nucleotides not matched to a gene: 5. CDR1 is MNHEY, CDR2 SMNVEV, per germline (reference sequence). CDR3 bases: TGTGCCAGCAGTTTTACAGGGGGCGTCTACTATGGCTACACCTTC. Protein sequence: CASSFTGGVYYGYTF.

V usage is TRBV19 and J usage is TRBJ1-2; possibly TRBD1 for D (5 bases). The V gene lost 3 bases and the J gene lost 7 bases, with 21 bases spanning the gap. Germline V gene data show CDR1 as LNHDA and CDR2 as SQIVND (reference sequence). The CDR3 length is 16 residues. CDR3 protein: CASSIMGRNTGSGYTF. The CDR3 DNA sequence: TGTGCCAGTAGTATCATGGGACGCAATACGGGGTCTGGCTACACCTTC.

The V and J genes are TRBV6-5 and TRBJ2-1; 8 nucleotides align to TRBD2. The length of the CDR3 is 13 residues. The trim removed 4 bases at V and 6 bases at J, leaving 2 bases unmatched. From germline, CDR1 is MNHEY and CDR2 SVGAGI. In DNA form, the CDR3 reads TGTGCCAGCAGTTTAAGCGGGAGCAATGAGCAGTTCTTC. Its protein product is CASSLSGSNEQFF.

V gene TRBV13 combines with J gene TRBJ2-7; D may be TRBD2 (5 bases). The length of the CDR3 is 14 residues. The V and J ends lost 9 bases and 4 bases respectively, with 19 bases between them. Germline loops: CDR1 PRHDT, CDR2 FYEKMQ (reference sequence). The CDR3 DNA reads as TGTGCCAGAAAACCGGGAAACCTGCGGTACGAGCAGTACTTC. It encodes CARKPGNLRYEQYF.

This CDR3 reads CASSEAPGFPYNEQFF. CDR3 nucleotide sequence: TGTGCCAGCAGTGAAGCGCCAGGGTTCCCCTACAATGAGCAGTTCTTC. V and J are TRBV6-1 and TRBJ2-1, with D perhaps matching TRBD1 (5 bases). Germline CDR1 reads MNHNS; CDR2 reads SASEGT. The V end was cut by 0 bases, the J end by 2 bases, with 11 bases between. CDR3 length: 16 amino acids.

The rearrangement uses TRBV6-5 and TRBJ1-5; unclear D gene. Trimming stripped 8 bases from V and 2 bases from J, with 10 bases between. There are 13 residues in the CDR3. The V gene's germline CDR1 is MNHEY and CDR2 SVGAGI. The CDR3: CASDLNGNQPQHF. The CDR3 DNA reads as TGTGCCAGCGACCTGAATGGCAATCAGCCCCAGCATTTT.

The chain employs TRBV18 and TRBJ1-4; TRBD1 matches 10 bases. The CDR3 sequence is 14 residues long. J gave up 10 bases and V 6 bases, and 8 bases lay outside the gene matches. Germline-derived CDR1 and CDR2 are KGHSH and LQKENI. CDR3: CASSSGQGKGKLFF. CDR3 DNA sequence: TGTGCCAGCTCGTCGGGACAGGGGAAGGGAAAACTGTTTTTT. The whole variable domain, filled in from reference TRBV18 and TRBJ1-4, reads NAGVMQNPRHLVRRRGQEARLRCSPMKGHSHVYWYRQLPEEGLKFMVYLQKENIIDESGMPKERFSAEFPKEGPSILRIQQVVRGDSAAYFCASSSGQGKGKLFFGSGTQLSVL.

This clone was observed once. V gene TRBV6-5 combines with J gene TRBJ2-1; tentative D call: TRBD2 (6 bases). Germline CDR1 reads MNHEY; CDR2 reads SVGAGI. This CDR3 region has 15 residues. The ends were cut back, 6 bases at V and 1 base at J, with 13 bases in the middle. The CDR3 region is CASSLGGGSYNEQFF. The CDR3 nucleotides are TGTGCCAGCAGCCTTGGTGGGGGGTCCTACAATGAGCAGTTCTTC.

The chain uses TRBV13 and TRBJ2-6; D is possibly TRBD2 (6 bases). CDR3 length: 13 amino acids. Germline V CDR1 and CDR2: PRHDT, FYEKMQ (reference sequence). V lost 8 bases, J lost 4 bases, and 9 bases lay in between. The CDR3 nucleotides read TGTGCCAGCGCCGGAGGGGGGGCCAACGTCCTGACTTTC. The encoded protein is CASAGGGANVLTF.

The rearrangement links TRBV7-9 to TRBJ1-1, with D hard to call. Trimming removed 1 base from V and 0 bases from J, with 6 bases in between. The germline gives CDR1 SEHNR, CDR2 FQNEAQ (reference sequence). The CDR3 is 14 residues long. CDR3 region: CASSLERVNTEAFF. The CDR3 coding sequence is TGTGCCAGCAGCTTAGAACGGGTGAACACTGAAGCTTTCTTT.

V and J are TRBV11-1 and TRBJ2-7; D call uncertain. The V end was cut by 4 bases, the J end by 2 bases, with 6 bases between. Per the germline V gene, CDR1 is SGHAT and CDR2 is FQDESV (reference sequence). This CDR3 is built from 12 residues. The CDR3 region has the DNA TGTGCCAGCAGCTCCCGGGCCTACGAGCAGTACTTC. This gives the protein CASSSRAYEQYF.

This chain links TRBV5-1 with TRBJ2-2; the match to TRBD1 covers 9 bases. Unmatched junction bases numbered 3, after V lost 4 bases and J lost 5 bases. Germline loops: CDR1 SGHRS, CDR2 YFSETQ. The CDR3 extends over 14 amino acids. DNA of the CDR3: TGCGCCAGCAGCCCAGGACAGGGGACCGGGGAGCTGTTTTTT. Residues: CASSPGQGTGELFF.

The V call is TRBV2, the J call TRBJ2-3; D call uncertain. There are 14 residues in the CDR3. Germline CDR1 and CDR2: SNHLY and FYNNEI. V was cut by 2 bases and J by 4 bases, with 10 bases left in between. The DNA of the CDR3 is TGTGCCAGCAGTGAAAATTCCACCCCAGATACGCAGTATTTT. Protein: CASSENSTPDTQYF.

The chain uses TRBV9 and TRBJ2-3; 8 positions agree with TRBD2. After removal of 0 bases from V and 1 base from J, the junction contained 1 base not matched to a gene. This CDR3 has 15 amino acids. Germline lookup yields CDR1 SGDLS and CDR2 YYNGEE. The CDR3 reads CASSVAGRGTDTQYF. The CDR3, as DNA: TGTGCCAGCAGCGTAGCCGGGAGGGGCACAGATACGCAGTATTTT.

The gene calls are TRBV7-2 and TRBJ2-7, with D perhaps matching TRBD1 or TRBD2 (6 bases each). Trimming stripped 0 bases from V and 2 bases from J, with 11 bases between. The CDR3 length is 15 residues. The germline V gene has CDR1 SGHTA and CDR2 FQGNSA. The DNA for the CDR3 is TGTGCCAGCAGCTTAGCGGGGGGCACTCCCTACGAGCAGTACTTC. It specifies CASSLAGGTPYEQYF.

This chain joins TRBV30 and TRBJ1-2, with TRBD1 as a possible D gene (5 bases). The CDR3 loop spans 13 amino acids. Germline lookup yields CDR1 GTSNPN and CDR2 SVGIG (reference sequence). Trimming stripped 4 bases from V and 5 bases from J, with 14 bases between. The CDR3: CAWNSRGSYGYTF. In nucleotides, the CDR3 is TGTGCCTGGAACTCCCGGGGGTCGTATGGCTACACCTTC.

The rearrangement uses TRBV5-1 and TRBJ2-5; 7 bases are a match to TRBD2. This CDR3 comprises 14 residues. V trimming: 1 base; J trimming: 5 bases; junction bases outside the gene matches: 5. Looked up from germline, CDR1 is SGHRS and CDR2 is YFSETQ. CDR3 nucleotides: TGCGCCAGCAGCTTGTCGGGGGGATCGGAGACCCAGTACTTC. Translation: CASSLSGGSETQYF. Variable domain in full (rest from reference TRBV5-1 and TRBJ2-5): KAGVTQTPRYLIKTRGQQVTLSCSPISGHRSVSWYQQTPGQGLQFLFEYFSETQRNKGNFPGRFSGRQFSNSRSEMNVSTLELGDSALYLCASSLSGGSETQYFGPGTRLLVL.

The CDR3 protein is CASSLWRNTEAFF. In DNA form, the CDR3 reads TGTGCCAGCAGTTTATGGCGGAACACTGAAGCTTTCTTT. The chain carries TRBV27 and TRBJ1-1, with D uncertain. This CDR3 is built from 13 residues. V shed 1 base and J shed 1 base, with 4 bases lying between them. Germline lookup yields CDR1 MNHEY and CDR2 SMNVEV (reference sequence).

As concerns this clone: The sample contains more than one DNA sequence encoding this CDR3. The chain employs TRBV9 and TRBJ2-2; D remains unclear. Germline V gene data show CDR1 as SGDLS and CDR2 as YYNGEE. The CDR3 contains 12 residues. The V end was cut by 0 bases, the J end by 3 bases, with 0 bases between. CDR3 loop: CASSVDTGELFF. In DNA form, the CDR3 reads TGTGCCAGCAGCGTAGACACCGGGGAGCTGTTTTTT.

This clone was counted only a few times. V is TRBV6-5 and J is TRBJ2-2, with 13 nucleotides matching TRBD2. Trimming took 5 bases from V and 3 from J; bases not matched to a gene: 0. The CDR3 is made up of 15 amino acids. From germline, CDR1 is MNHEY and CDR2 SVGAGI. The CDR3, as DNA: TGTGCCAGCAGTGGACTAGCGGGAGACACCGGGGAGCTGTTTTTT. This gives the protein CASSGLAGDTGELFF.

V and J are TRBV27 and TRBJ2-1; the match to TRBD2 covers 9 bases. Germline lookup yields CDR1 MNHEY and CDR2 SMNVEV (reference sequence). The CDR3 extends over 18 amino acids. V dropped 2 bases and J dropped 2; count of bases not matched to a gene: 10. CDR3 DNA sequence: TGTGCCAGCAGTTTACTGGCGGGAGGGCCAGGGACCTACAATGAGCAGTTCTTC. Protein sequence: CASSLLAGGPGTYNEQFF.

The V call is TRBV14, the J call TRBJ2-7; D is unclear. This CDR3 region has 13 residues. Looked up from germline, CDR1 is SGHDN and CDR2 is FVKESK. V was trimmed by 2 bases and J by 4 bases, leaving 9 bases between them. CDR3 DNA: TGTGCCAGCAGCCAATCAGTCGCGTACGAGCAGTACTTC. Its translation: CASSQSVAYEQYF.

This chain links TRBV5-4 with TRBJ2-1; maybe TRBD2 (6 bases). The CDR3 length is 13 residues. V shed 4 bases and J shed 6 bases, with 11 bases lying between them. The germline gives CDR1 SGHNT, CDR2 YYREEE (reference sequence). The CDR3 is CASSRGLTNEQFF. The CDR3 DNA is TGTGCCAGCAGCCGGGGACTTACCAATGAGCAGTTCTTC.

The chain uses TRBV14 and TRBJ2-3, with a possible D match to TRBD2 (6 bases). Germline V CDR1 and CDR2: SGHDN, FVKESK. The CDR3 runs to 16 residues. Deletions cut 4 bases from V and 0 bases from J, with 14 bases between. Written as DNA, the CDR3 is TGTGCCAGCAGCCGTCCGTGTCGGGAGAGCACAGATACGCAGTATTTT. Translated, it gives CASSRPCRESTDTQYF.

The CDR3, as DNA: TGCGCCAGCAGCTCGGAGACCGGATGGAAAGAGACCCAGTACTTC. Protein product: CASSSETGWKETQYF. The chain has TRBV5-1 and TRBJ2-5; D gene uncertain. With 3 bases removed from V and 3 bases from J, the gap between germline ends came to 15 bases. The CDR3 is 15 residues long. CDR1 SGHRS and CDR2 YFSETQ come from the germline V gene.

The CDR3 reads CASSLYRETQYF. Here the CDR3 DNA reads TGTGCCAGCAGCTTGTACAGGGAGACCCAGTACTTC. This chain joins TRBV5-6 and TRBJ2-5, with D tentatively TRBD1 (5 bases). With 1 base removed from V and 5 bases from J, the gap between germline ends came to 6 bases. The germline V gene has CDR1 SGHDT and CDR2 YYEEEE. CDR3 length: 12 residues.